The subject of this entry is one TCR beta chain. The source of the sample is a study of blood T cell repertoires in COVID-19. Study-level background: From the United States, Italy and Spain came samples of acute and convalescent COVID-19. From T cells, B-cell-depleted T cells, or PBMCs came the material, which was cDNA or gDNA.

CDR3 size: 15 residues. CDR1 SGDLS and CDR2 YYNGEE come from the germline V gene. V shed 0 bases, J shed 4 bases, and the junction held 6 bases outside the gene matches. The authors' processing: Amplifying reference gene primers gave estimates of nucleated cell counts. The assay was immunoSEQ multiplex PCR, and TCRdb's table has in-frame clones only and misses some. That table gives V, J and clone size, and the DNA gave D and trimming. The sample contains over 90,000 clones, approximately 86% of which appear only once. Sample: peripheral blood. The clonotype originates from a human donor in a cohort sampled during active COVID-19. V usage is TRBV9 and J usage is TRBJ2-7; 8 bases map to TRBD1. For the CDR3, the DNA is TGTGCCAGCAGCGTAGAGGGGCAGGGGGCGTACGAGCAGTACTTC. Translation gives CASSVEGQGAYEQYF. The variable domain in full, completed from reference TRBV9 and TRBJ2-7, reads DSGVTQTPKHLITATGQRVTLRCSPRSGDLSVYWYQQSLDQGLQFLIQYYNGEERAKGNILERFSAQQFPDLHSELNLSSLELGDSALYFCASSVEGQGAYEQYFGPGTRLTVT.